This TCR beta chain derives from a study of blood T cell repertoires in COVID-19. Across the study: PBMCs, B-cell-depleted T cells, or T cells provided the cDNA or gDNA that made up the material.

Authors' data handling: Scientists estimated how many nucleated cells there were by amplifying reference gene primers. Sequencing used immunoSEQ multiplex PCR; TCRdb keeps in-frame clones, though not all of them. V, J and clone size are taken as reported in that table, and D and trimming were inferred from the DNA itself. The sample carries about 320,000 clones, 75% to 90% recorded once. This CDR3 is 17 amino acids long. CDR1 and CDR2 from the germline V gene are SGHRS and YFSETQ. After removal of 4 bases from V and 2 bases from J, the junction contained 7 bases not matched to a gene. The sequenced sample consisted of PBMCs or T cells enriched from blood (not recorded which). This receptor was obtained from a woman in her twenties or thirties who had been exposed to COVID-19. V is TRBV5-1 and J is TRBJ2-6, with 9 bases identical to TRBD1. The CDR3 spells CASSRQGQGTGANVLTF. The CDR3 DNA sequence: TGCGCCAGCAGCCGACAGGGACAGGGAACTGGGGCCAACGTCCTGACTTTC.